The 30 T cell receptor beta chains below all came from one sample that was sequenced in a study of OX40 agonist ivuxolimab in advanced cancers. Here immunoSEQ multiplex PCR was the method, and the copy in TCRdb shows in-frame clones only, minus some. The sample shows over 85,000 clones, roughly 87% of them seen only once. The sequencing here drew on CD4+ or CD8+ T cells sorted from blood, taken in a trial of the OX40 agonist ivuxolimab. Receptors were obtained from an adult with an advanced solid tumor such as melanoma, head and neck, liver or kidney cancer.

V is TRBV7-2 and J is TRBJ1-1; D is uncertain. The V and J ends lost 5 bases and 3 bases respectively, with 10 bases between them. Germline CDR1 and CDR2: SGHTA and FQGNSA. The CDR3 contains 13 residues. The CDR3 DNA reads as TGTGCCAGCAGCCTCGCCGCAGACACTGAAGCTTTCTTT. This codes for CASSLAADTEAFF. The variable domain in full, completed from reference TRBV7-2 and TRBJ1-1, reads GAGVSQSPSNKVTEKGKDVELRCDPISGHTALYWYRQSLGQGLEFLIYFQGNSAPDKSGLPSDRFSAERTGGSVSTLTIQRTQQEDSAVYLCASSLAADTEAFFGQGTRLTVV.

The genes are TRBV30 and TRBJ1-4; D is undetermined. V shed 4 bases and J shed 7 bases, with 16 bases lying between them. Germline V gives CDR1 GTSNPN, CDR2 SVGIG (reference sequence). This CDR3 spans 14 amino acids. The CDR3 protein is CAWNARTRPEKLFF. CDR3 DNA: TGTGCCTGGAATGCACGGACTCGCCCTGAAAAACTGTTTTTT.

This clone has only one observation. CDR3 sequence: CASSRLTGFQETQYF. For the CDR3, the DNA is TGTGCCAGCAGCCGACTCACAGGGTTCCAAGAGACCCAGTACTTC. This sequence joins TRBV14 and TRBJ2-5, with D perhaps matching TRBD1 (6 bases). Looked up from germline, CDR1 is SGHDN and CDR2 is FVKESK. This CDR3 spans 15 amino acids. The V end was cut by 4 bases, the J end by 1 base, with 13 bases between.

The rearrangement joins TRBV5-4 to TRBJ2-7; no clear D gene. Germline lookup yields CDR1 SGHNT and CDR2 YYREEE (reference sequence). The ends were cut back, 5 bases at V and 6 bases at J, with 15 bases in the middle. The CDR3 is 13 amino acids. The CDR3 sequence is CASSPVGLGEQYF. The CDR3 coding sequence is TGTGCCAGCAGTCCTGTCGGTTTAGGCGAGCAGTACTTC.

The chain carries TRBV5-1 and TRBJ1-2, with D unresolved. V was trimmed by 1 base and J by 1 base, leaving 11 bases between them. From germline, CDR1 is SGHRS and CDR2 YFSETQ. The length of the CDR3 is 15 residues. The CDR3 DNA reads TGCGCCAGCAGCTTGTCGGCGGATCTTAACTATGGCTACACCTTC. Its translation: CASSLSADLNYGYTF.

The CDR3 spells CASSITGQGPTNTGELFF. For the CDR3, the DNA is TGTGCCAGCAGCATAACGGGGCAGGGACCGACGAACACCGGGGAGCTGTTTTTT. This rearrangement joins TRBV7-2 to TRBJ2-2; D may correspond to TRBD1 or TRBD2 (5 bases each). CDR1 and CDR2 from the germline V gene are SGHTA and FQGNSA. This CDR3 has 18 amino acids. Trimming shortened V by 5 bases and J by 0 bases, and 19 bases separated the two germline ends.

The J gene is TRBJ1-2, the V gene TRBV11-2; TRBD1 aligns across 7 bases. Germline V lookup: CDR1 SGHAT, CDR2 FQNNGV. The CDR3 totals 18 residues. V dropped 5 bases and J dropped 4; count of bases not matched to a gene: 19. CDR3 loop: CASSIGTADLNSIYGYTF. CDR3 coding DNA: TGTGCCAGCAGCATTGGGACAGCAGATCTCAATTCAATCTATGGCTACACCTTC.

J is TRBJ1-1 and V is TRBV6-5; no clear D gene. Germline CDR1 is MNHEY and CDR2 is SVGAGI. The CDR3 is 14 residues long. With 0 bases removed from V and 2 bases from J, the gap between germline ends came to 7 bases. Here the CDR3 reads CASSYSSSNTEAFF. The CDR3 DNA reads as TGTGCCAGCAGTTACTCATCCTCCAACACTGAAGCTTTCTTT.

The V and J genes are TRBV11-1 and TRBJ2-5, with 8 nucleotides matching TRBD1. The length of the CDR3 is 14 residues. V lost 5 bases and J lost 2; bases outside the gene matches: 4. CDR1 SGHAT and CDR2 FQDESV come from the germline V gene (reference sequence). The CDR3 sequence is CASSLDRGQETQYF. DNA for the CDR3: TGTGCCAGCAGCCTCGACAGGGGACAAGAGACCCAGTACTTC.

The chain recombines TRBV19 with TRBJ2-2; the match to TRBD2 covers 7 bases. The CDR3 is made up of 15 amino acids. Germline trimming cut 6 bases from V and 0 bases from J; bases unmatched to any gene: 4. In germline, CDR1 is LNHDA, CDR2 SQIVND (reference sequence). The CDR3 loop is CASRRDYTNTGELFF. The DNA for the CDR3 is TGTGCCAGTAGGCGGGACTACACGAACACCGGGGAGCTGTTTTTT. The full variable domain, its missing parts supplied by reference TRBV19 and TRBJ2-2, is DGGITQSPKYLFRKEGQNVTLSCEQNLNHDAMYWYRQDPGQGLRLIYYSQIVNDFQKGDIAEGYSVSREKKESFPLTVTSAQKNPTAFYLCASRRDYTNTGELFFGEGSRLTVL.

The rearrangement links TRBV7-2 to TRBJ2-1; D unresolved. This CDR3 has 14 amino acids. Trimming shortened V by 3 bases and J by 3 bases, and 9 bases separated the two germline ends. Per the germline V gene, CDR1 is SGHTA and CDR2 is FQGNSA. Here the CDR3 DNA reads TGTGCCAGCAGCTTTCCCGGAGTCTACAATGAGCAGTTCTTC. This encodes CASSFPGVYNEQFF.

This clone was seen a single time. This chain links TRBV4-2 with TRBJ2-2; D unresolved. Germline CDR1 LGHNA, CDR2 YNFKEQ. V shed 0 bases and J shed 7 bases, with 15 bases lying between them. This CDR3 comprises 16 residues. The CDR3 region has the DNA TGTGCCAGCAGCCAAGATCGGGTACCTCAAGGCGGGGAGCTGTTTTTT. Translating gives CASSQDRVPQGGELFF.

This clone was detected once. The chain carries TRBV4-2 and TRBJ1-3, with a tentative D call TRBD1 (5 bases). V was shortened by 0 bases and J by 1 base, with 10 bases between the two germline ends. In germline, CDR1 is LGHNA, CDR2 YNFKEQ. The CDR3 runs to 16 residues. The CDR3 DNA is TGTGCCAGCAGCCAAGATCCCCAGGGTTCTGGAAACACCATATATTTT. As protein: CASSQDPQGSGNTIYF.

This chain joins TRBV5-4 and TRBJ2-5, with D hard to call. Trimming took off 1 base at V and 5 bases at J, with 6 bases between the two ends. Germline-derived CDR1 and CDR2 are SGHNT and YYREEE (reference sequence). The CDR3 totals 12 residues. The CDR3 loop is CASSLNSETQYF. The CDR3 nucleotides are TGTGCCAGCAGCTTGAACTCGGAGACCCAGTACTTC.

This sequence joins TRBV11-2 and TRBJ1-6; TRBD1 aligns across 7 bases. The CDR3 runs to 17 residues. The J segment lost 3 bases and the V segment lost 2 bases, leaving 7 bases of the junction unmatched. The germline CDR1 and CDR2 sequences are SGHAT and FQNNGV. Here the CDR3 reads CASSLTVGQYYNSPLHF. DNA for the CDR3: TGTGCCAGCAGCTTAACGGTGGGACAGTACTATAATTCACCCCTCCACTTT.

This chain joins TRBV4-3 and TRBJ2-7, with 9 bases fitting TRBD1. Germline trimming cut 5 bases from V and 3 bases from J; bases unmatched to any gene: 11. Germline assignment: CDR1 LGHNA and CDR2 YSLEER. There are 16 residues in the CDR3. In nucleotides, the CDR3 is TGCGCCAGCAGCTTAGGGACAGGGTACGAAGACTACGAGCAGTACTTC. Amino acids: CASSLGTGYEDYEQYF.

The chain is built from TRBV5-8 and TRBJ2-5; D is unresolved. Trimming stripped 2 bases from V and 0 bases from J, with 5 bases between. Germline V gene lookup returns CDR1 SGHTS and CDR2 YDEGEE. The CDR3 is 13 residues long. CDR3 protein: CASSLRYQETQYF. The CDR3 DNA is TGTGCCAGCAGCTTAAGGTACCAAGAGACCCAGTACTTC.

This chain joins TRBV19 and TRBJ1-2; D gene ambiguous. V lost 6 bases, J lost 2 bases, and 4 bases lay in between. The CDR3 has 11 amino acids. Germline V gene sequence: CDR1 LNHDA, CDR2 SQIVND (reference sequence). CDR3 nucleotide sequence: TGTGCCAGTAGACACAACTATGGCTACACCTTC. It is translated as CASRHNYGYTF.

The rearrangement links TRBV20-1 to TRBJ1-5; D gene ambiguous. The CDR3 covers 11 residues. The V end was cut by 5 bases, the J end by 12 bases, with 14 bases between. The V gene's germline CDR1 is DFQATT and CDR2 SNEGSKA (reference sequence). CDR3 sequence reads: CSAYERGVQHF. CDR3 DNA: TGCAGTGCTTATGAGCGGGGAGTCCAGCATTTT.

J is TRBJ2-7 and V is TRBV2; 10 nucleotides align to TRBD1. Losses at the gene ends were 1 base for V and 1 base for J; bases not matched to a gene: 1. Germline CDR1 is SNHLY and CDR2 is FYNNEI. There are 15 residues in the CDR3. CDR3 protein: CASSEEDRGSYEQYF. DNA for the CDR3: TGTGCCAGCAGTGAAGAGGACAGGGGGTCCTACGAGCAGTACTTC.

The chain is built from TRBV10-3 and TRBJ1-1; 7 bases agree with TRBD1. The germline CDR1 and CDR2 sequences are ENHRY and SYGVKD. J lost 3 bases, V lost 8 bases, and 6 bases had no gene match. This CDR3 region has 13 residues. The DNA for the CDR3 is TGTGCCATCCTACAGGGGTTCGACACTGAAGCTTTCTTT. Translated, it gives CAILQGFDTEAFF.

The V gene is TRBV2, the J gene TRBJ1-6, with D hard to call. This CDR3 is 14 amino acids long. V lost 7 bases and J lost 6, with 13 bases in between. Germline CDR1 SNHLY, CDR2 FYNNEI. The CDR3 loop is CASIMLPGNSPLHF. Written as DNA, the CDR3 is TGTGCCAGCATTATGCTCCCCGGTAATTCACCCCTCCACTTT.

A single count supports this clone. CDR3 sequence (DNA): TGCGCCAGCAGCGTAGGTCACCCTGCGGAAAAACTGTTTTTT. Its translation is CASSVGHPAEKLFF. V and J are TRBV5-1 and TRBJ1-4; no definite D call. Germline-derived CDR1 and CDR2 are SGHRS and YFSETQ. The CDR3 contains 14 residues. V was clipped by 4 bases and J by 8 bases, with 15 bases between them.

The rearrangement uses TRBV4-2 and TRBJ2-5; perhaps TRBD2 as D (6 bases). Trimming stripped 1 base from V and 2 bases from J, with 8 bases between. The V gene's germline CDR1 is LGHNA and CDR2 YNFKEQ. CDR3 length: 14 residues. The CDR3 spells CASSQAGTQETQYF. CDR3 DNA: TGTGCCAGCAGCCAAGCCGGGACTCAAGAGACCCAGTACTTC.

The rearrangement links TRBV7-6 to TRBJ2-1; D gene ambiguous. The V end was cut by 1 base, the J end by 6 bases, with 16 bases between. The CDR3 covers 16 residues. CDR1 is SGHVS and CDR2 is FNYEAQ in the germline V gene. The CDR3 coding sequence is TGTGCCAGCAGCTTAGGTGGTAGCCGATGGGGCAATGAGCAGTTCTTC. This translates into CASSLGGSRWGNEQFF.

The chain recombines TRBV28 with TRBJ2-7; either TRBD1 or TRBD2 may fit D (6 bases each). Germline V lookup: CDR1 MDHEN, CDR2 SYDVKM. The V end lost 5 bases, the J end lost 3 bases, and 20 bases lay between the germline ends. CDR3 length: 16 residues. The CDR3 DNA is TGTGCCAGCAGTCGGGGGCCAGCCCCAAAACTCTACGAGCAGTACTTC. It specifies CASSRGPAPKLYEQYF.

The chain couples TRBV7-8 to TRBJ1-3; unclear D gene. Germline loops: CDR1 SGHVS, CDR2 FQNEAQ. V was clipped by 7 bases and J by 1 base, with 11 bases between them. The CDR3 runs 14 residues. The CDR3 nucleotides are TGTGCCAGCACCCTCACGGGTTCTGGAAACACCATATATTTT. It translates to CASTLTGSGNTIYF.

This clone occurred once. The chain links TRBV19 to TRBJ2-6; TRBD1 matches at 7 bases. The CDR3 consists of 16 residues. After removal of 8 bases from V and 1 base from J, the junction contained 8 bases not matched to a gene. Germline V CDR1 and CDR2: LNHDA, SQIVND (reference sequence). This CDR3 reads CASRDRVGSGANVLTF. For the CDR3, the DNA is TGTGCCAGTCGCGACAGGGTTGGGTCTGGGGCCAACGTCCTGACTTTC.

The rearrangement joins TRBV14 to TRBJ2-5; perhaps TRBD1 as D (5 bases). Germline V lookup: CDR1 SGHDN, CDR2 FVKESK. This CDR3 spans 13 amino acids. The ends were cut back, 5 bases at V and 5 bases at J, with 12 bases in the middle. As DNA, the CDR3 is TGTGCCAGCAGCAAAGGGGCGCGCGAGACCCAGTACTTC. This codes for CASSKGARETQYF.

The chain has TRBV19 and TRBJ1-1; weak D call: TRBD1 (5 bases). Trimming took 3 bases from V and 0 from J, leaving 11 bases between them. The CDR3 is 15 amino acids. Germline V gene sequence: CDR1 LNHDA, CDR2 SQIVND (reference sequence). The CDR3 loop reads CASSIQGGMNTEAFF. The CDR3, as DNA: TGTGCCAGTAGTATTCAGGGAGGAATGAACACTGAAGCTTTCTTT. Full variable domain (outside the CDR3, taken from reference TRBV19 and TRBJ1-1): DGGITQSPKYLFRKEGQNVTLSCEQNLNHDAMYWYRQDPGQGLRLIYYSQIVNDFQKGDIAEGYSVSREKKESFPLTVTSAQKNPTAFYLCASSIQGGMNTEAFFGQGTRLTVV.